This TCR beta chain was profiled in a study of OX40 agonist ivuxolimab in advanced cancers. Trimming left V 1 base short and J 1 base short, with 13 bases between. Germline CDR1 and CDR2: SGHRS and YFSETQ. This CDR3 comprises 16 residues. Assay: immunoSEQ multiplex PCR; the TCRdb copy retains only in-frame clones and omits some. The sample has fewer than 55,000 clones, 87% seen once. The sequences come from CD4+ or CD8+ T cells sorted from blood, collected in a trial of the OX40 agonist ivuxolimab. This TCR was recovered from an adult with an advanced solid tumor such as melanoma, head and neck, liver or kidney cancer. The genes are TRBV5-1 and TRBJ2-3, with a weak D call TRBD1 (6 bases). In nucleotides, the CDR3 is TGCGCCAGCAGCTTGTCACAGGGTTTGCGCACAGATACGCAGTATTTT. It is translated as CASSLSQGLRTDTQYF.